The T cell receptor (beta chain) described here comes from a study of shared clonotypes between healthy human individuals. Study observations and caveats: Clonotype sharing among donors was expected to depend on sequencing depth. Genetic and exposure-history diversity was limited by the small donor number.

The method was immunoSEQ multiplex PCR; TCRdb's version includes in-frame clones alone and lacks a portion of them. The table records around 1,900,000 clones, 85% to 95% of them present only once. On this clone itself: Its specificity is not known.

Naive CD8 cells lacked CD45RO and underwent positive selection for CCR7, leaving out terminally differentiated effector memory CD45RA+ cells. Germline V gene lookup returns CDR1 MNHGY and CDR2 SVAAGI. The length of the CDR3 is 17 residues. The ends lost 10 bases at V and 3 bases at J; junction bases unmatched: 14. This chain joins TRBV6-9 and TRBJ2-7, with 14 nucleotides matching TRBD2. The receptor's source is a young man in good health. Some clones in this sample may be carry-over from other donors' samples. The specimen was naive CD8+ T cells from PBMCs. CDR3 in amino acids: CATTTGTSGSSYYEQYF. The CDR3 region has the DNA TGTGCCACAACAACCGGGACTAGCGGGAGTAGTTACTACGAGCAGTACTTC.